Sequencing of this T cell receptor beta chain was carried out in a study of cytomegalovirus exposure and HLA in healthy donors. Study-level results: CMV antigen specificity was confirmed in vitro for a few CMV-associated chains. Using a false discovery rate of 0.05, a later analysis showed that approximately 17,000 TCR beta sequences were associated with HLA alleles. Researchers had no immune exposure information except CMV serostatus available. Later on, a genetic analysis was performed. It linked a missense variant in DCLRE1C with V- and J-gene trimming of TCR beta.

CDR3 length equals 13 residues. V was clipped by 3 bases and J by 5 bases, with 10 bases between them. Germline CDR1 reads LNHDA; CDR2 reads SQIVND (reference sequence). Researchers ran the PCR with 60 Vbeta and 13 Jbeta primers. Data came from immunoSEQ multiplex PCR; TCRdb stores just in-frame clones and leaves some out. Its table records about 140,000 clones. A remark on this clone: Its antigen is unknown.

The chain joins TRBV19 to TRBJ1-1; unclear D gene. Sequenced material: PBMCs. The sequence was obtained from a woman aged 18 to 35 in good health and CMV-seronegative. The CDR3 spells CASSILGYTEAFF. The DNA for the CDR3 is TGTGCCAGTAGTATTCTCGGTTATACTGAAGCTTTCTTT.